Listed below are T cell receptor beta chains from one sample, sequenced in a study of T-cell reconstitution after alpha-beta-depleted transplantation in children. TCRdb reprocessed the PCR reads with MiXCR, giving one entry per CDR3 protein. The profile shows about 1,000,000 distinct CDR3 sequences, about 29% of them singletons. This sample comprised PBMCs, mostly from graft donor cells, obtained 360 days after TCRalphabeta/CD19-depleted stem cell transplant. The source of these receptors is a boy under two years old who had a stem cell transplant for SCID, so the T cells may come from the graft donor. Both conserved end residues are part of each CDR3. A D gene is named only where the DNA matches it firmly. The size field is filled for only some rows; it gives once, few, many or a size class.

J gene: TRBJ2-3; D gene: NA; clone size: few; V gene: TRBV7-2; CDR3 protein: CASSLSGLSTDTQYF; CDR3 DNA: TGTGCCAGCAGCTTATCCGGACTTAGCACAGATACGCAGTATTTT
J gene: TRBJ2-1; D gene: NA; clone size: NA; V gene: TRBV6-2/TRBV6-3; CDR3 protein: CASTQRGNEQFF; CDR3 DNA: TGTGCCAGCACCCAGAGGGGTAATGAGCAGTTCTTC
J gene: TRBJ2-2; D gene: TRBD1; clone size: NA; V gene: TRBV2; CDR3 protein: CASRVDRRGNTGELFF; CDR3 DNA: TGTGCCAGCAGAGTGGACAGGCGAGGGAACACCGGGGAGCTGTTTTTT
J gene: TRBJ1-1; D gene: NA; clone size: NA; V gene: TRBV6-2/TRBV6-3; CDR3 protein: CASSYSNRVNTEAFF; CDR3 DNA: TGTGCCAGCAGTTACTCCAACAGGGTGAACACTGAAGCTTTCTTT
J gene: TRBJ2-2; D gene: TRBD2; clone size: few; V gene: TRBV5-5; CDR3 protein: CASSWPSSGGANTGELFF; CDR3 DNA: TGTGCCAGCAGCTGGCCCTCAAGCGGGGGGGCAAACACCGGGGAGCTGTTTTTT
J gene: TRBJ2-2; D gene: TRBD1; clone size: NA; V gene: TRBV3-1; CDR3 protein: CASSQGAGTGAGELFF; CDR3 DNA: TGTGCCAGTAGCCAAGGTGCCGGGACAGGGGCCGGGGAGCTGTTTTTT
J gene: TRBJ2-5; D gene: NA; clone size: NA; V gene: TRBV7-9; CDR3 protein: CASSSDQGLETQYF; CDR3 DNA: TGTGCCAGCAGCTCAGATCAGGGGTTAGAGACCCAGTACTTC
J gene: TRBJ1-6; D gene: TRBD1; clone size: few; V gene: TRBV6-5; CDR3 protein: CASSYSQGGRQDSPLHF; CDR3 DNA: TGTGCCAGCAGTTACTCTCAGGGGGGCCGCCAGGATTCACCCCTCCACTTT
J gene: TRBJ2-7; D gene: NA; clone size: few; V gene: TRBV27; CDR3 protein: CASSLYQGKSYEQYF; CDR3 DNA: TGTGCCAGCAGTTTATACCAGGGGAAATCCTACGAGCAGTACTTC
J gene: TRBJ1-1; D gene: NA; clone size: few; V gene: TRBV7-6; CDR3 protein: CASSLVGDLNTEAFF; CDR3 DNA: TGTGCCAGCAGCTTAGTCGGGGACCTGAACACTGAAGCTTTCTTT
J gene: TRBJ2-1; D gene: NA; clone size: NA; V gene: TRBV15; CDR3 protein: CATSRVPPPSSYNEQFF; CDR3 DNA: TGTGCCACCAGCAGAGTCCCGCCGCCCAGCTCCTACAATGAGCAGTTCTTC
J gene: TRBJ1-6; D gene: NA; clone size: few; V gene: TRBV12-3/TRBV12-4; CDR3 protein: CASSLGVSGANSPLHF; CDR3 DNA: TGTGCCAGCAGTTTAGGGGTATCAGGTGCTAATTCACCCCTCCACTTT
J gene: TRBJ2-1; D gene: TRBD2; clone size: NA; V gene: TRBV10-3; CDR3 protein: CAISESGTSGGNEQFF; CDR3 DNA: TGTGCCATCAGTGAGTCTGGGACTAGCGGGGGGAATGAGCAGTTCTTC
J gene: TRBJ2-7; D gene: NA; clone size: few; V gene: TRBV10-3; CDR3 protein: CATASEGEVYEQYF; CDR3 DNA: TGTGCCACGGCGTCGGAGGGGGAAGTCTACGAGCAGTACTTC
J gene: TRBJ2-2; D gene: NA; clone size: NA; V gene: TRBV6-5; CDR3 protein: CASSLTPRGGASGELFF; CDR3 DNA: TGTGCCAGCAGTTTGACTCCCCGGGGCGGGGCGTCCGGGGAGCTGTTTTTT
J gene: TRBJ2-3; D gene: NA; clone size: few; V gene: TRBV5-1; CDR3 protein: CASSLERPADTQYF; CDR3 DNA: TGCGCCAGCAGCTTGGAGAGACCCGCAGATACGCAGTATTTT
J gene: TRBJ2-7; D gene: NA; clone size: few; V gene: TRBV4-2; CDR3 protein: CASSQDRDLAVDSYEQYF; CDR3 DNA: TGTGCCAGCAGCCAAGATAGAGACCTCGCGGTTGACTCCTACGAGCAGTACTTC
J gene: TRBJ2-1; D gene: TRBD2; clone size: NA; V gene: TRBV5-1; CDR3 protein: CASSTGLAGGGHEQFF; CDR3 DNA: TGCGCCAGCAGCACCGGACTAGCGGGCGGAGGCCATGAGCAGTTCTTC
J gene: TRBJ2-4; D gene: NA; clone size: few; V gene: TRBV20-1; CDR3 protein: CSARTVGGKNIQYF; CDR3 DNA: TGCAGTGCTAGAACAGTGGGTGGCAAAAACATTCAGTACTTC
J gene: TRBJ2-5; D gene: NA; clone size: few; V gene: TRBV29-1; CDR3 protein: CSVEGKLGALQETQYF; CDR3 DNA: TGCAGCGTTGAAGGGAAGCTCGGGGCACTCCAAGAGACCCAGTACTTC
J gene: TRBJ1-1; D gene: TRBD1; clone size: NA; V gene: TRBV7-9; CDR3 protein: CASSLRTGGKVNTEAFF; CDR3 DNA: TGTGCCAGCAGCCTTAGGACAGGGGGCAAAGTGAACACTGAAGCTTTCTTT
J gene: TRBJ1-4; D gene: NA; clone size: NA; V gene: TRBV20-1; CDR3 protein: CSARDGLWEKLFF; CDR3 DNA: TGCAGTGCTAGAGATGGGCTTTGGGAAAAACTGTTTTTT
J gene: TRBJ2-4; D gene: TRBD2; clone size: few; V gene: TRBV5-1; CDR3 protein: CASSKGLAGGLNIQYF; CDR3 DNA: TGCGCCAGCAGCAAGGGACTAGCGGGGGGCCTAAACATTCAGTACTTC
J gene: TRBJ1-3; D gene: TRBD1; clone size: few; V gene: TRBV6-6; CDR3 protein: CASSSGGGNTIYF; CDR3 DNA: TGTGCCAGCAGTTCAGGGGGCGGGAACACCATATATTTT
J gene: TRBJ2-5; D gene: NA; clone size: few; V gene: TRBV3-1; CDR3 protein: CASSPRGARETQYF; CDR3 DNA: TGTGCCAGCAGCCCTCGAGGCGCTCGAGAGACCCAGTACTTC
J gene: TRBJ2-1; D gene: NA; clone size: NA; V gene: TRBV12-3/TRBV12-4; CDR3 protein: CASSSRGRKYNEQFF; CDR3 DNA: TGTGCCAGCAGTTCCAGGGGCCGAAAGTACAATGAGCAGTTCTTC
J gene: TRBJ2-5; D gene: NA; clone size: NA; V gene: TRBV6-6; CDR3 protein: CASGGSVQETQYF; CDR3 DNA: TGTGCCAGCGGAGGTAGCGTTCAAGAGACCCAGTACTTC
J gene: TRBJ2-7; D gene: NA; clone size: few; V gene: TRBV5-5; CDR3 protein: CASSLGGKGHEQYF; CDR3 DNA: TGTGCCAGCAGCTTGGGTGGAAAGGGGCACGAGCAGTACTTC
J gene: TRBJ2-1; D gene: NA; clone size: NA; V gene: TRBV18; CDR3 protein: CASSQSLEGLWGEQFF; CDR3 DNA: TGTGCCAGCTCCCAGTCACTAGAGGGTCTTTGGGGTGAGCAGTTCTTC
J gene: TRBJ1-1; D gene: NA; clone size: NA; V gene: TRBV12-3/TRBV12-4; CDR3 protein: CASSFHTPGTEAFF; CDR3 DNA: TGTGCCAGCAGTTTCCATACTCCAGGCACTGAAGCTTTCTTT
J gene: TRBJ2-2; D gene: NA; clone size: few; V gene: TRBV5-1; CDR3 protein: CASRFEESAGSTGELFF; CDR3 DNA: TGCGCCAGCAGGTTCGAGGAAAGCGCCGGGAGCACCGGGGAGCTGTTTTTT
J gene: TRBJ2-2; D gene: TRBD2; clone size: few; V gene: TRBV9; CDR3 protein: CASSVSGANTGELFF; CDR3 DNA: TGTGCCAGCAGCGTTAGCGGGGCGAACACCGGGGAGCTGTTTTTT
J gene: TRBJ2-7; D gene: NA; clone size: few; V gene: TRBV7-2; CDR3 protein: CASSLVRGRDEQYF; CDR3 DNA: TGTGCCAGCAGCTTAGTTCGAGGTCGGGACGAGCAGTACTTC
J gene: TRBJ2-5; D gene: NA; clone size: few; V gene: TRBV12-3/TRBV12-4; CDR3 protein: CASSEPEETQYF; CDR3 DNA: TGTGCCAGCAGCGAGCCGGAGGAGACCCAGTACTTC